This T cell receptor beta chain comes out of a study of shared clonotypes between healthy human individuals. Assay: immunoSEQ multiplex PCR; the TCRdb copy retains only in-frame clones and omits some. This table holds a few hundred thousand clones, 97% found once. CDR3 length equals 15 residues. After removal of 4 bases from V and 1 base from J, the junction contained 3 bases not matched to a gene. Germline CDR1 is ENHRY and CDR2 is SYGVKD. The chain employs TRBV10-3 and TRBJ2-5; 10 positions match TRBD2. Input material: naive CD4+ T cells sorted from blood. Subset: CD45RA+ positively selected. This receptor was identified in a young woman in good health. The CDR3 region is CAISGLAGVQETQYF. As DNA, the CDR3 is TGTGCCATCAGTGGGCTAGCGGGAGTCCAAGAGACCCAGTACTTC.